Each of the 22 T cell receptor beta chains below was sequenced from the same sample in a study of HIV-infected patients and healthy controls (dated by TCRdb to the mid-2010s). After antiretroviral therapy began, follow-up blood was collected from HIV-infected patients roughly three months, about 14 weeks, later. Whole blood was used without fractionating the cells, so the repertoire represented all peripheral T cells without sorting. Receptor libraries were prepared by 5' RACE. Data came from an Illumina MiSeq. Using SuperScript III with primers targeting the alpha and beta constant regions, 400 to 550 ng of RNA was reverse transcribed. Separate libraries for the alpha and beta chains were generated through chain-specific third strand synthesis that incorporated multiplexing indices. TCRdb redid the processing of the public reads, applying fastp at Q25 and MiXCR, and retained in-frame beta chains. For every CDR3 protein sequence, its rows merge into one entry that carries the most common genes and DNA. The sample has several thousand distinct CDR3 sequences on record, 7.4% of them singletons. The ten top clones hold 15% to 20% of the sample.

Sample: blood, taken during antiretroviral therapy. The receptors were sampled from an adult with HIV infection.

In this sample, this clonotype turned up many times. The J gene is TRBJ2-1, the V gene TRBV5-1; TRBD2 matches 9 bases. This CDR3 is built from 15 residues. Germline CDR1 and CDR2: SGHRS and YFSETQ. The V gene end was trimmed by 2 bases and the J gene end by 5 bases; junction bases not matched to a gene: 5. CDR3 residues: CASSFLAGENNEQFF. For the CDR3, the DNA is TGCGCCAGCAGCTTCTTAGCGGGGGAGAACAATGAGCAGTTCTTC.

By share, this clonotype ranks as medium-sized. The chain couples TRBV5-1 to TRBJ2-5; 9 bases agree with TRBD1. Per germline, CDR1 SGHRS and CDR2 YFSETQ. V shed 8 bases, J shed 2 bases, and the junction held 7 bases outside the gene matches. The CDR3 length is 14 residues. CDR3 coding DNA: TGCGCCAGTCAACTGGGACAGGGACAAGAGACCCAGTACTTC. It translates to CASQLGQGQETQYF.

This clonotype is medium-sized. In nucleotides, the CDR3 is TGTGCCAACAAAGGACTAGCGGGAGTCACAGATACGCAGTATTTT. The encoded protein is CANKGLAGVTDTQYF. The V call is TRBV2, the J call TRBJ2-3; 13 nucleotides match TRBD2. This CDR3 is 15 amino acids long. Germline V gene lookup returns CDR1 SNHLY and CDR2 FYNNEI. V lost 10 bases, J lost 2 bases, and 6 bases stayed unmatched.

Ten or more counts support this clonotype. The gene calls are TRBV4-1 and TRBJ2-1, with 8 bases lining up with TRBD1. The CDR3 contains 15 residues. The V gene end was trimmed by 1 base and the J gene end by 9 bases; junction bases not matched to a gene: 8. Germline lookup yields CDR1 MGHRA and CDR2 YSYEKL. The CDR3 DNA is TGCGCCAGCAGCCAAGCTTGGCCCCAGGGGGCTGAGCAGTTCTTC. Its protein product is CASSQAWPQGAEQFF.

In this sample, this clonotype turned up many times. The chain couples TRBV2 to TRBJ2-5; unclear D gene. Germline loops: CDR1 SNHLY, CDR2 FYNNEI. CDR3 length: 16 amino acids. The germline V and J ends were trimmed by 0 bases and 5 bases, with 16 bases remaining between them. CDR3 sequence: CASSEALYKVSETQYF. CDR3 nucleotides: TGTGCCAGCAGTGAAGCGCTATATAAGGTTTCGGAGACCCAGTACTTC.

This clonotype is medium-sized by share. The chain combines TRBV5-8 with TRBJ1-5; D is ambiguous. Trimming shortened V by 1 base and J by 5 bases, and 4 bases separated the two germline ends. Looked up from germline, CDR1 is SGHTS and CDR2 is YDEGEE. The CDR3 consists of 12 residues. The CDR3 here is CASSLRDQPQHF. As DNA, the CDR3 is TGTGCCAGCAGCTTGAGGGATCAGCCCCAGCATTTT.

By share, this clonotype counts as medium-sized. The chain recombines TRBV4-1 with TRBJ2-1; D may be TRBD1 or TRBD2 (5 bases each). CDR1 MGHRA and CDR2 YSYEKL come from the germline V gene. V dropped 1 base and J dropped 9 bases, with 16 bases sitting between them. The CDR3 extends over 15 amino acids. CDR3: CASSQVPGADAEQFF. In nucleotides, the CDR3 is TGCGCCAGCAGCCAAGTACCCGGGGCCGACGCTGAGCAGTTCTTC.

This clonotype was found many times. The chain uses TRBV5-1 and TRBJ2-3; the D gene is possibly TRBD2 (6 bases). CDR1 SGHRS and CDR2 YFSETQ come from the germline V gene. The CDR3 covers 14 residues. V gave up 0 bases and J gave up 2 bases, with 7 bases separating them. The CDR3 protein is CASSLGTNTDTQYF. For the CDR3, the DNA is TGCGCCAGCAGCTTGGGGACTAACACAGATACGCAGTATTTT.

The sample holds many counts of this clonotype. The chain joins TRBV20-1 to TRBJ1-1, with 7 nucleotides matching TRBD1. The V segment lost 1 base and the J segment 4 bases; nucleotides outside the gene matches: 3. Germline V gene lookup returns CDR1 DFQATT and CDR2 SNEGSKA (reference sequence). The CDR3 is made up of 13 amino acids. CDR3 DNA: TGCAGTGCTAGAGGAGACAGGGTCACTGAAGCTTTCTTT. Encoded protein: CSARGDRVTEAFF.

The genes are TRBV19 and TRBJ1-2; D may be TRBD1 (5 bases). The V and J ends lost 7 bases and 6 bases respectively, with 18 bases between them. CDR1 and CDR2 from the germline V gene are LNHDA and SQIVND (reference sequence). The CDR3 has 14 residues. The CDR3 region has the DNA TGTGCCAGTACCCTTCGGCTTGGGGCCCATGGCTACACCTTC. Amino acid sequence: CASTLRLGAHGYTF.

This clonotype came up many times. V usage is TRBV7-2 and J usage is TRBJ2-5, with no clear D. Per germline, CDR1 SGHTA and CDR2 FQGNSA. Trimming left V 4 bases short and J 3 bases short, with 12 bases between. This CDR3 has 14 amino acids. The CDR3 is CASSSDPNEETQYF. For the CDR3, the DNA is TGTGCCAGCAGCTCGGACCCAAACGAAGAGACCCAGTACTTC.

This clonotype was observed at least ten times. The chain combines TRBV6-5 with TRBJ1-2; 8 positions match TRBD1. Germline CDR1 is MNHEY and CDR2 is SVGAGI. This CDR3 contains 14 residues. Trimming took 6 bases from V and 4 from J; bases not matched to a gene: 7. This CDR3 reads CASRPTGTGYGYTF. The CDR3 nucleotides read TGTGCCAGCAGACCTACAGGGACAGGCTATGGCTACACCTTC.

This clonotype has only a few counts. This chain links TRBV25-1 with TRBJ1-2, with 8 bases aligning to TRBD1. This CDR3 spans 15 amino acids. Germline loops: CDR1 MGHDK, CDR2 SYGVNS. J lost 5 bases, V lost 1 base, and 6 bases had no gene match. The CDR3 nucleotides read TGTGCCAGCAGTGAATCGGCGACAGGGGAATATGGCTACACCTTC. Amino acids: CASSESATGEYGYTF.

This clonotype rates as medium-sized. V usage is TRBV5-4 and J usage is TRBJ2-1; a possible D gene is TRBD1 (6 bases). CDR1 and CDR2 (germline): SGHNT, YYREEE (reference sequence). Trimming took 6 bases from V and 7 from J, leaving 14 bases between them. The CDR3 loop spans 13 amino acids. CDR3 nucleotides: TGTGCCAGCACCATTCTGGGGGCAAATGAGCAGTTCTTC. This encodes CASTILGANEQFF.

This clonotype was detected many times. This rearrangement joins TRBV12-3 or TRBV12-4 to TRBJ2-4; 9 nucleotides align to TRBD1. The junction had 8 bases not matched to a gene; V was cut back by 6 bases and J by 8 bases. The CDR3 sequence is 14 residues long. Written as DNA, the CDR3 is TGTGCCAGCAGAACAGGGGGCGAGGGAGACATTCAGTACTTC. It is translated as CASRTGGEGDIQYF.

This clonotype is categorized as medium-sized (0.01 to 0.1%). The chain combines TRBV20-1 with TRBJ2-3, with D unclear. The CDR3 has 15 residues. Germline CDR1 and CDR2: DFQATT and SNEGSKA (reference sequence). V shed 0 bases and J shed 4 bases, with 14 bases lying between them. The CDR3 DNA is TGCAGTGCTAGAGATTTAACCGTCCACCCAGATACGCAGTATTTT. It yields the protein CSARDLTVHPDTQYF.

This clonotype was counted at least ten times. The chain uses TRBV10-2 and TRBJ2-7, with a tentative D call TRBD1 (6 bases). In germline, CDR1 is WSHSY, CDR2 SAAADI. The CDR3 consists of 14 residues. V shed 6 bases and J shed 3 bases, with 15 bases lying between them. CDR3: CASSNGQTRYEQYF. The CDR3 nucleotides are TGCGCCAGCAGCAACGGACAGACCCGCTACGAGCAGTACTTC.

This clonotype is termed medium-sized. Here the CDR3 reads CATSDRGRSLADTQYF. The CDR3 DNA follows: TGTGCCACCAGTGATCGCGGGAGGTCACTGGCAGATACGCAGTATTTT. The gene calls are TRBV24-1 and TRBJ2-3; TRBD2 aligns across 8 bases. The germline V gene encodes CDR1 KGHDR and CDR2 SFDVKD. The trim removed 3 bases at V and 4 bases at J, leaving 8 bases unmatched. This CDR3 has 16 amino acids.

This clonotype has just a few counts. The gene calls are TRBV12-3 or TRBV12-4 and TRBJ1-4; weak D call: TRBD1 (5 bases). V lost 6 bases and J 8 bases, leaving 16 bases between the germline ends. The length of the CDR3 is 14 residues. The CDR3 DNA sequence: TGTGCCAGCAGCCTTCAAGACGGGGGGGAAAAACTGTTTTTT. Encoded protein: CASSLQDGGEKLFF.

This clonotype is labeled medium-sized (0.01 to 0.1%). The CDR3 reads CASSLMTSFTDTQYF. DNA for the CDR3: TGTGCCAGCAGCCTCATGACTAGTTTCACAGATACGCAGTATTTT. The chain uses TRBV5-5 and TRBJ2-3, with D perhaps TRBD2 (6 bases). CDR3 length equals 15 residues. The V gene lost 4 bases and the J gene lost 2 bases, with 14 bases spanning the gap. The germline gives CDR1 SGHKS, CDR2 YYEKEE (reference sequence). The whole variable domain, remainder taken from reference TRBV5-5 and TRBJ2-3, is DAGVTQSPTHLIKTRGQQVTLRCSPISGHKSVSWYQQVLGQGPQFIFQYYEKEERGRGNFPDRFSARQFPNYSSELNVNALLLGDSALYLCASSLMTSFTDTQYFGPGTRLTVL.

The table lists this clonotype with many counts. The chain joins TRBV5-1 to TRBJ1-2; a weak D match, TRBD1 (6 bases). The germline V and J ends were trimmed by 0 bases and 6 bases, with 9 bases remaining between them. The germline CDR1 and CDR2 sequences are SGHRS and YFSETQ. This CDR3 has 13 amino acids. CDR3 sequence reads: CASSLVDRNGYTF. CDR3 sequence (DNA): TGCGCCAGCAGCTTGGTGGACAGAAATGGCTACACCTTC.

This clonotype appeared many times. The chain recombines TRBV13 with TRBJ1-1; no firm D call. V was pared by 4 bases and J by 3 bases, with 3 bases between. Germline V gene sequence: CDR1 PRHDT, CDR2 FYEKMQ (reference sequence). This CDR3 has 11 residues. CDR3 in amino acids: CASSSDTEAFF. The CDR3 region has the DNA TGTGCCAGCAGCTCGGACACTGAAGCTTTCTTT.